Detailed here is one TCR beta chain. What it recognizes is unknown. This record belongs to a study of cytomegalovirus exposure and HLA in healthy donors. Study-wide results and caveats: Fewer than 200 TCR beta chains were listed as cytomegalovirus-associated. Rare sequences made up most TCRs, while some public TCRs were found in many donors.

From germline, CDR1 is SEHNR and CDR2 FQNEAQ (reference sequence). V was shortened by 2 bases and J by 4 bases, with 11 bases between the two germline ends. The CDR3 extends over 14 amino acids. PCR primers comprised 60 Vbeta and 13 Jbeta primers. Measured with immunoSEQ multiplex PCR; TCRdb has only the in-frame clones, and not every one. The sample includes under 200,000 clones, over 70% of them seen just once. Sequences were obtained from PBMCs. This chain joins TRBV7-9 and TRBJ1-1; no clear D gene. This clonotype was sampled from a man over 45 in good health and CMV-seronegative. CDR3 sequence: CASSLQASGTEAFF. Written as DNA, the CDR3 is TGTGCCAGCAGCTTACAGGCGTCTGGCACTGAAGCTTTCTTT.